This T cell receptor (beta chain) was captured in a study of beta chain features in type 1 diabetes. Study-wide context: Summed over all samples, the examined sorted cells came to 107,917,701.

This clone was observed a few times. Its antigen is currently unknown. Findings and limits, study-wide: Lower insertion and higher deletion counts appeared at VDJ junctions in type 1 diabetes patients. In every one of the four CD4+ subsets, TCRB CDR3s were moderately but significantly shorter in Type 1 diabetes patients.

cDNA synthesis used the whole RNA isolate, giving expressed TCRB sequences. Here immunoSEQ multiplex PCR was the method, and the copy in TCRdb shows in-frame clones only, minus some. The sample lists approximately 170,000 clones, less than 9.5% occurring once. The CDR3 consists of 18 residues. Germline V gene sequence: CDR1 SGHTA, CDR2 FQGNSA. The V and J ends lost 4 bases and 7 bases, in that order; junction bases with no gene match: 15. This chain joins TRBV7-2 and TRBJ2-4, with 11 bases aligning to TRBD1. The clonotype originates from a woman aged 35 to 49 with type 1 diabetes. Sequencing was performed on central memory CD4+ T cells from blood. The CDR3 is CASSSGPWTGGQRNIQYF. The CDR3 DNA sequence: TGTGCCAGCAGCTCGGGACCTTGGACAGGGGGCCAGAGGAACATTCAGTACTTC.